A selection of T cell receptor beta chains follows, all from one sample in a study of human T cells and chemical hapten exposure. TCRdb re-called the RACE reads through MiXCR, storing one row per CDR3 protein. The data hold approximately 71,000 distinct CDR3 sequences, with around 9.5% observed a single time. Sequenced here: whole blood, sampled in connection with sensitization to the hapten diphenylcyclopropenone (DPC). All receptors come from a woman in her thirties or forties with alopecia areata. Some clones in this sample may be carry-over from other donors' samples. The CDR3 runs from the conserved cysteine through the conserved F or W. Fields, in order: D gene, J gene, V gene, CDR3 length, clone size, CDR3 protein, CDR3 DNA. The D gene is left open where the match is weak. Expanded clones are given a class, and other clones once, few, many or no size at all.

D: TRBD1
J: TRBJ2-2
V: TRBV13
length: 18
size: few
CDR3: CASSYFLGTAIRTGELFF
DNA: TGTGCCAGCAGCTATTTCCTAGGGACAGCAATTCGCACCGGGGAGCTGTTTTTT

D: TRBD1
J: TRBJ2-3
V: TRBV5-1
length: 19
size: many
CDR3: CASSLDRDRGLNGTDTQYF
DNA: TGCGCCAGCAGCTTGGACCGGGACAGGGGATTGAACGGCACAGATACGCAGTATTTT

D: TRBD1
J: TRBJ1-1
V: TRBV5-4
length: 14
size: .
CDR3: CASSLGTGNTEAFF
DNA: TGTGCCAGCAGCTTAGGGACAGGCAACACTGAAGCTTTCTTT

D: .
J: TRBJ1-2
V: TRBV3-1
length: 17
size: few
CDR3: CASSHEGRGTPPYGYTF
DNA: TGTGCCAGCAGCCATGAGGGGAGGGGGACCCCCCCATATGGCTACACCTTC

D: .
J: TRBJ2-4
V: TRBV7-9
length: 16
size: many
CDR3: CASSSDDSGPINIQYF
DNA: TGTGCCAGCAGCTCCGACGACTCCGGCCCAATAAACATTCAGTACTTC

D: .
J: TRBJ1-3
V: TRBV10-3
length: 15
size: many
CDR3: CAISDQTGGGNTIYF
DNA: TGTGCCATCAGTGACCAGACAGGAGGTGGAAACACCATATATTTT

D: TRBD1
J: TRBJ1-1
V: TRBV7-2
length: 13
size: .
CDR3: CASSSGQGQQAFF
DNA: TGTGCCAGCAGCTCGGGACAGGGGCAGCAGGCTTTCTTT

D: .
J: TRBJ1-5
V: TRBV7-2
length: 13
size: .
CDR3: CASSWQGNQPQHF
DNA: TGTGCCAGCAGCTGGCAGGGTAATCAGCCCCAGCATTTT

D: .
J: TRBJ1-5
V: TRBV10-3
length: 15
size: many
CDR3: CAISESGGGNQPQHF
DNA: TGTGCCATCAGTGAGTCGGGGGGCGGGAACCAGCCCCAGCATTTT

D: .
J: TRBJ2-1
V: TRBV6-5
length: 14
size: .
CDR3: CASRAPGKYNEQFF
DNA: TGTGCCAGCAGGGCCCCAGGGAAGTACAATGAGCAGTTCTTC

D: .
J: TRBJ2-1
V: TRBV11-2
length: 16
size: few
CDR3: CASSLDLGRLGNEQFF
DNA: TGTGCCAGCAGCTTAGATCTGGGACGGCTAGGCAATGAGCAGTTCTTC

D: TRBD2
J: TRBJ2-5
V: TRBV5-1
length: 16
size: many
CDR3: CASSLLPSGGAETQYF
DNA: TGCGCCAGCAGCCTCCTACCTAGCGGGGGGGCGGAGACCCAGTACTTC

D: .
J: TRBJ2-7
V: TRBV7-8
length: 15
size: .
CDR3: CASSLVPGVLYEQYF
DNA: TGTGCCAGCAGCTTAGTCCCCGGAGTCCTCTACGAGCAGTACTTC

D: .
J: TRBJ1-1
V: TRBV18
length: 16
size: .
CDR3: CASSPPRDTGLGEAFF
DNA: TGTGCCAGCTCACCTCCCCGGGACACGGGGTTGGGTGAAGCTTTCTTT

D: .
J: TRBJ2-7
V: TRBV4-1
length: 14
size: once
CDR3: CASSPTVGAYEQYF
DNA: TGCGCCAGCAGCCCGACGGTAGGGGCCTACGAGCAGTACTTC

D: .
J: TRBJ1-5
V: TRBV2
length: 14
size: many
CDR3: CASQGLGHNQPQHF
DNA: TGTGCCAGCCAAGGATTGGGGCACAATCAGCCCCAGCATTTT

D: .
J: TRBJ2-1
V: TRBV4-3
length: 13
size: many
CDR3: CASSQNELNEQFF
DNA: TGCGCCAGCAGCCAAAATGAGCTCAATGAGCAGTTCTTC

D: .
J: TRBJ2-4
V: TRBV7-9
length: 14
size: .
CDR3: CASSLVAAQNIQYF
DNA: TGTGCCAGCAGCTTAGTTGCGGCCCAAAACATTCAGTACTTC

D: .
J: TRBJ1-2
V: TRBV9
length: 12
size: many
CDR3: CASRRDPDGYTF
DNA: TGTGCCAGCAGGAGGGATCCCGATGGCTACACCTTC

D: .
J: TRBJ2-7
V: TRBV19
length: 14
size: .
CDR3: CASSSAGTSYEQYF
DNA: TGTGCCAGTAGTTCGGCCGGGACTTCCTACGAGCAGTACTTC

D: .
J: TRBJ2-4
V: TRBV21-1
length: 13
size: many
CDR3: CASSNRDRGNQYF
DNA: TGTGCCAGCAGCAATCGAGACAGGGGGAATCAGTACTTC

D: TRBD2
J: TRBJ2-1
V: TRBV5-1
length: 11
size: many
CDR3: CASSVAGEQFF
DNA: TGCGCCAGCAGCGTAGCGGGGGAGCAGTTCTTC

D: TRBD2
J: TRBJ2-7
V: TRBV5-4
length: 15
size: few
CDR3: CASSLDLAGSYEQYF
DNA: TGTGCCAGCAGCTTGGATCTAGCGGGGAGCTACGAGCAGTACTTC

D: TRBD2
J: TRBJ2-1
V: TRBV6-6
length: 16
size: many
CDR3: CASSSRSGASYNEQFF
DNA: TGTGCCAGCAGTTCCCGTAGCGGGGCGTCCTACAATGAGCAGTTCTTC

D: .
J: TRBJ1-5
V: TRBV5-1
length: 13
size: many
CDR3: CASSLDPRQPQHF
DNA: TGCGCCAGCAGCTTGGACCCCCGACAGCCCCAGCATTTT

D: .
J: TRBJ2-7
V: TRBV4-3
length: 13
size: many
CDR3: CASSAAEDYEQYF
DNA: TGCGCCAGCAGCGCGGCAGAGGACTACGAGCAGTACTTC

D: .
J: TRBJ1-4
V: TRBV9
length: 15
size: .
CDR3: CASSAHSTTNEKLFF
DNA: TGTGCCAGCAGCGCCCACAGCACAACTAATGAAAAACTGTTTTTT

D: .
J: TRBJ2-5
V: TRBV3-2
length: 16
size: many
CDR3: CASSRPWTSGEETQYF
DNA: TGTGCCAGCAGCCGACCCTGGACTAGCGGGGAAGAGACCCAGTACTTC

D: .
J: TRBJ1-2
V: TRBV30
length: 15
size: many
CDR3: CAWSVGAAVAYGYTF
DNA: TGTGCCTGGAGTGTAGGGGCCGCTGTGGCATATGGCTACACCTTC

D: .
J: TRBJ2-7
V: TRBV20-1
length: 13
size: many
CDR3: CSASTRQTYEQYF
DNA: TGCAGTGCTAGTACGCGGCAAACCTACGAGCAGTACTTC

D: TRBD1
J: TRBJ1-3
V: TRBV28
length: 16
size: .
CDR3: CASTSGGGNSGNTIYF
DNA: TGTGCCAGCACGTCAGGGGGAGGAAACTCTGGAAACACCATATATTTT

D: .
J: TRBJ1-3
V: TRBV5-6
length: 15
size: many
CDR3: CASTSFQGTGNTIYF
DNA: TGTGCCAGCACCTCATTCCAGGGTACTGGAAACACCATATATTTT

D: .
J: TRBJ2-7
V: TRBV10-2
length: 14
size: many
CDR3: CASSETDRLYEQYF
DNA: TGCGCCAGCAGTGAAACGGACAGACTCTACGAGCAGTACTTC

D: .
J: TRBJ2-2
V: TRBV12-3/TRBV12-4
length: 16
size: many
CDR3: CASSLMWGLSTGELFF
DNA: TGTGCCAGCAGTTTGATGTGGGGGCTGAGCACCGGGGAGCTGTTTTTT

D: .
J: TRBJ1-4
V: TRBV9
length: 15
size: many
CDR3: CASSFAEGRNEKLFF
DNA: TGTGCCAGCAGCTTCGCCGAGGGAAGAAATGAAAAACTGTTTTTT

D: .
J: TRBJ2-2
V: TRBV7-9
length: 15
size: few
CDR3: CASSPGVSETGELFF
DNA: TGTGCCAGCAGCCCGGGCGTTTCGGAGACCGGGGAGCTGTTTTTT

D: .
J: TRBJ2-1
V: TRBV7-6
length: 15
size: many
CDR3: CARGPERLGYNEQFF
DNA: TGTGCCAGGGGTCCTGAGCGGTTGGGGTACAATGAGCAGTTCTTC

D: TRBD2
J: TRBJ2-5
V: TRBV5-4
length: 15
size: many
CDR3: CASSGPGTSVETQYF
DNA: TGTGCCAGCAGCGGTCCGGGGACTAGTGTGGAGACCCAGTACTTC

D: .
J: TRBJ1-2
V: TRBV4-3
length: 16
size: .
CDR3: CASSQDIRRDRYGYTF
DNA: TGCGCCAGCAGCCAAGATATAAGAAGGGATCGCTATGGCTACACCTTC

D: .
J: TRBJ2-3
V: TRBV14
length: 12
size: many
CDR3: CASSQVLDTQYF
DNA: TGTGCCAGCAGCCAAGTTTTGGATACGCAGTATTTT

D: .
J: TRBJ2-3
V: TRBV12-3/TRBV12-4
length: 13
size: few
CDR3: CASSWAGTDTQYF
DNA: TGTGCCAGCAGTTGGGCGGGCACAGATACGCAGTATTTT

D: TRBD1
J: TRBJ1-4
V: TRBV11-2
length: 16
size: many
CDR3: CASSFRDRALGEKLFF
DNA: TGTGCCAGCAGCTTCCGGGACAGGGCCCTCGGAGAAAAACTGTTTTTT

D: TRBD2
J: TRBJ2-1
V: TRBV7-6
length: 18
size: many
CDR3: CASSLGGRASGLKDEQFF
DNA: TGTGCCAGCAGCTTAGGTGGCAGAGCTAGCGGGCTTAAGGATGAGCAGTTCTTC

D: .
J: TRBJ1-2
V: TRBV2
length: 14
size: many
CDR3: CASSGGPDNYGYTF
DNA: TGTGCCAGCAGTGGGGGGCCGGATAACTATGGCTACACCTTC

D: .
J: TRBJ2-7
V: TRBV10-3
length: 15
size: .
CDR3: CAITRTRDPGYEQYF
DNA: TGTGCCATCACCCGGACCCGGGACCCCGGCTACGAGCAGTACTTC

D: .
J: TRBJ1-1
V: TRBV11-2
length: 12
size: .
CDR3: CASSFPGTEAFF
DNA: TGTGCCAGCAGCTTCCCGGGGACTGAAGCTTTCTTT

D: .
J: TRBJ2-3
V: TRBV7-9
length: 14
size: many
CDR3: CASSYGGGTDTQYF
DNA: TGTGCCAGCAGCTACGGAGGGGGCACAGATACGCAGTATTTT

D: TRBD1
J: TRBJ1-5
V: TRBV19
length: 19
size: many
CDR3: CASSKVFGNGQGSVGAQHF
DNA: TGTGCCAGTAGTAAAGTATTTGGGAACGGACAGGGTTCCGTAGGGGCCCAGCATTTT

D: .
J: TRBJ1-1
V: TRBV9
length: 16
size: .
CDR3: CASSVGGGNMNTEAFF
DNA: TGTGCCAGCAGCGTAGGCGGGGGAAACATGAACACTGAAGCTTTCTTT

D: .
J: TRBJ2-7
V: TRBV5-1
length: 13
size: few
CDR3: CASSLLASYEQYF
DNA: TGCGCCAGCAGCTTGTTGGCTTCCTACGAGCAGTACTTC

D: TRBD2
J: TRBJ2-2
V: TRBV18
length: 16
size: few
CDR3: CASSPPGLENTGELFF
DNA: TGTGCCAGCTCACCACCCGGACTAGAAAACACCGGGGAGCTGTTTTTT

D: TRBD1
J: TRBJ2-5
V: TRBV13
length: 15
size: many
CDR3: CASSLRTGGAETQYF
DNA: TGTGCCAGCAGCTTAAGGACAGGGGGAGCGGAGACCCAGTACTTC

D: .
J: TRBJ1-1
V: TRBV7-9
length: 13
size: many
CDR3: CASSFATNTEAFF
DNA: TGTGCCAGCAGCTTTGCCACGAACACTGAAGCTTTCTTT

D: .
J: TRBJ2-2
V: TRBV7-9
length: 11
size: many
CDR3: CASSNTGELFF
DNA: TGTGCCAGCAGCAACACCGGGGAGCTGTTTTTT

D: .
J: TRBJ1-5
V: TRBV18
length: 14
size: many
CDR3: CASSLEKGWQPQHF
DNA: TGTGCCAGCTCCCTCGAGAAGGGTTGGCAGCCCCAGCATTTT

D: .
J: TRBJ1-4
V: TRBV4-3
length: 15
size: .
CDR3: CASSRNSGDNEKLFF
DNA: TGCGCCAGCAGCCGCAATAGCGGGGATAATGAAAAACTGTTTTTT